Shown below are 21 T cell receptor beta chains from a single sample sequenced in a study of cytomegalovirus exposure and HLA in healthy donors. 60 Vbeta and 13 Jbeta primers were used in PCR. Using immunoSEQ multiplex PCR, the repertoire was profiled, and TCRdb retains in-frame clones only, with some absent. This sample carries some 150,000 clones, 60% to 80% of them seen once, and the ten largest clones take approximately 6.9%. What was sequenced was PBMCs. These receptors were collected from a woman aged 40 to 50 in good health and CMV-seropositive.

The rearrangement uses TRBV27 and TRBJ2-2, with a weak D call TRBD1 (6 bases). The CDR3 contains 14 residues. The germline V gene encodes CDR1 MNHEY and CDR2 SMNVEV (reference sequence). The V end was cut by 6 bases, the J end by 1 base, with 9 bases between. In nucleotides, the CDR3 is TGTGCCAGCAGGCCGGGACAGAACACCGGGGAGCTGTTTTTT. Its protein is CASRPGQNTGELFF.

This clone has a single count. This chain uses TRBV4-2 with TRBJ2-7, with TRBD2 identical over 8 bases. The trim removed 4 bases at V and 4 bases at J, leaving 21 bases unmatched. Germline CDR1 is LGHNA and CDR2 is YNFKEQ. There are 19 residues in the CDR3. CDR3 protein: CASSPISSLAVGLAYEQYF. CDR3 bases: TGTGCCAGCAGCCCTATCTCGTCACTAGCGGTTGGGCTAGCTTACGAGCAGTACTTC.

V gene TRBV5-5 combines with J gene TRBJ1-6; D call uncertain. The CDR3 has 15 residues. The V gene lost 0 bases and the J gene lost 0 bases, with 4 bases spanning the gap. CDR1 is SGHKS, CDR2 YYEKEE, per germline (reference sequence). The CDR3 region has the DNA TGTGCCAGCAGCTTGGACAGCTCCTATAATTCACCCCTCCACTTT. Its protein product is CASSLDSSYNSPLHF.

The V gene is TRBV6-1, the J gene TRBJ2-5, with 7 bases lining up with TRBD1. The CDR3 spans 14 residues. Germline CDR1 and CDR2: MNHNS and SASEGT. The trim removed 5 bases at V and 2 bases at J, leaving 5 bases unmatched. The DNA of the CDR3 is TGTGCCAGCAGTCTGGCAGGGGGTCAAGAGACCCAGTACTTC. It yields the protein CASSLAGGQETQYF.

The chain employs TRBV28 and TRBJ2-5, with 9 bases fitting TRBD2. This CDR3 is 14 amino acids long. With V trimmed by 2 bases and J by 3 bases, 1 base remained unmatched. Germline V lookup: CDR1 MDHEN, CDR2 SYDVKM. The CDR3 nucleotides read TGTGCCAGCAGTTTAGCGGGGGGGAAAGAGACCCAGTACTTC. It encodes CASSLAGGKETQYF.

This chain's CDR3 is CASSSNPNTGELFF. Here the CDR3 DNA reads TGTGCCAGCAGCTCAAATCCGAACACCGGGGAGCTGTTTTTT. The rearrangement uses TRBV7-6 and TRBJ2-2; unclear D gene. Germline V gene lookup returns CDR1 SGHVS and CDR2 FNYEAQ. The CDR3 length is 14 residues. Trimming left V 4 bases short and J 0 bases short, with 6 bases between.

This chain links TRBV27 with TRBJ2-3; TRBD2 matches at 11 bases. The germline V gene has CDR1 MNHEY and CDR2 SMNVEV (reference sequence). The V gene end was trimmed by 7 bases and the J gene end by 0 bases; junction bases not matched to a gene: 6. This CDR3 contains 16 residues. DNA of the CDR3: TGTGCCAGCAAGGTCCTAGCGGGGGGAAGCACAGATACGCAGTATTTT. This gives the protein CASKVLAGGSTDTQYF.

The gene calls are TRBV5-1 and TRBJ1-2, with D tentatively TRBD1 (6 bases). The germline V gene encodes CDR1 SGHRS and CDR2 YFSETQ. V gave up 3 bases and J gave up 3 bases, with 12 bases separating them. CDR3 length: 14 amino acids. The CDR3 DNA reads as TGCGCCAGCAGCTCAGGGGCCAGTGACTATGGCTACACCTTC. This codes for CASSSGASDYGYTF.

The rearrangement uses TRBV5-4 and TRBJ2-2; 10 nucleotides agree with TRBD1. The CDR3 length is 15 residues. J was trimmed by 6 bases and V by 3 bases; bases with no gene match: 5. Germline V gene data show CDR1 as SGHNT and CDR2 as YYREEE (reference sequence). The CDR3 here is CASSSRGQGSGELFF. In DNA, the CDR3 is TGTGCCAGCAGCTCTAGGGGACAGGGGTCCGGGGAGCTGTTTTTT. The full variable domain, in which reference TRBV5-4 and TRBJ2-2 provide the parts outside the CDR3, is ETGVTQSPTHLIKTRGQQVTLRCSSQSGHNTVSWYQQALGQGPQFIFQYYREEENGRGNFPPRFSGLQFPNYSSELNVNALELDDSALYLCASSSRGQGSGELFFGEGSRLTVL.

CDR3 sequence (DNA): TGTGCCAGCAGTGGACAGCCCCAGGGGAATCAGCCCCAGCATTTT. The encoded protein is CASSGQPQGNQPQHF. The chain employs TRBV6-1 and TRBJ1-5, with D tentatively TRBD1 (6 bases). V shed 4 bases and J shed 4 bases, with 14 bases lying between them. Germline assignment: CDR1 MNHNS and CDR2 SASEGT. The CDR3 consists of 15 residues.

The CDR3 sequence: CASSVEAGDNEQFF. The CDR3 nucleotides are TGTGCCAGCAGCGTAGAGGCGGGGGACAATGAGCAGTTCTTC. The chain uses TRBV9 and TRBJ2-1; TRBD2 matches at 7 bases. Unmatched junction bases numbered 2, after V lost 0 bases and J lost 5 bases. This CDR3 is built from 14 residues. CDR1 and CDR2 from the germline V gene are SGDLS and YYNGEE.

The CDR3 is CSVTGGDTYEQYF. In nucleotides, the CDR3 is TGCAGCGTGACAGGGGGCGACACCTACGAGCAGTACTTC. This chain uses TRBV29-1 with TRBJ2-7; the match to TRBD1 covers 10 bases. This CDR3 comprises 13 residues. Germline CDR1 and CDR2: SQVTM and ANQGSEA. V shed 6 bases and J 2 bases; nucleotides not matched to a gene: 4.

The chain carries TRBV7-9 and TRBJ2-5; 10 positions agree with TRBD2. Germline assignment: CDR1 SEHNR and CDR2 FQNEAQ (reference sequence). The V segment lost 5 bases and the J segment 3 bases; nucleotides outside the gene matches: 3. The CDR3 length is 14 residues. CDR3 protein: CASSLTSGEETQYF. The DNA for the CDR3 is TGTGCCAGCAGCCTTACTAGCGGGGAAGAGACCCAGTACTTC.

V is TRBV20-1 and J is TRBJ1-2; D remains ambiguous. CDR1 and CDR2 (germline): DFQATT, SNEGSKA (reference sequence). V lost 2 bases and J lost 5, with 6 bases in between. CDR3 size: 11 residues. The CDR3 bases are TGCAGTGCTAGATCAGAATATGGCTACACCTTC. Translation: CSARSEYGYTF.

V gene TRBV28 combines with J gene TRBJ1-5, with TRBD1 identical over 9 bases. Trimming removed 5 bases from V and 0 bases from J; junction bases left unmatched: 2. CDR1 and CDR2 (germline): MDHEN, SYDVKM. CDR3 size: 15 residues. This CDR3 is CASSDRGGSNQPQHF. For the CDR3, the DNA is TGTGCCAGCAGTGACAGGGGGGGTAGCAATCAGCCCCAGCATTTT.

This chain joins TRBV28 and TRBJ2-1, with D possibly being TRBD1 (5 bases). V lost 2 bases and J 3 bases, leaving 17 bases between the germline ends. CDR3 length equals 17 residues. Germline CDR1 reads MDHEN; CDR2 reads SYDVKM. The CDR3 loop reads CASSLGHGLIVYNEQFF. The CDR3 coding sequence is TGTGCCAGCAGTTTAGGACACGGTTTGATCGTCTACAATGAGCAGTTCTTC.

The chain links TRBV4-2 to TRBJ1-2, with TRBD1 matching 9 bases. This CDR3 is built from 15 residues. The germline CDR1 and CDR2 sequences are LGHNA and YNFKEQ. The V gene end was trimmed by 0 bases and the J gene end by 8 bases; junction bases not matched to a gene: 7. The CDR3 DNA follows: TGTGCCAGCAGCCAAGATCTTGGGACAGGGAAAGGCTACACCTTC. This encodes CASSQDLGTGKGYTF.

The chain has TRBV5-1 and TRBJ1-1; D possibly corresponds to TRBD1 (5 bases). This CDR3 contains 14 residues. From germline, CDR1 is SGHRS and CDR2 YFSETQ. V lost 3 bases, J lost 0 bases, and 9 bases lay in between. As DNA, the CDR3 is TGCGCCAGCAGCTCGGGACTTCTGAACACTGAAGCTTTCTTT. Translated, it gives CASSSGLLNTEAFF.

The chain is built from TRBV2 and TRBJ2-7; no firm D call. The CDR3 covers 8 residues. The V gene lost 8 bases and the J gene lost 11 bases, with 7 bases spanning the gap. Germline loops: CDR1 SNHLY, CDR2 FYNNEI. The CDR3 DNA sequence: TGTGCCAGCCCCCGAGAGTACTTC. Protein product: CASPREYF.

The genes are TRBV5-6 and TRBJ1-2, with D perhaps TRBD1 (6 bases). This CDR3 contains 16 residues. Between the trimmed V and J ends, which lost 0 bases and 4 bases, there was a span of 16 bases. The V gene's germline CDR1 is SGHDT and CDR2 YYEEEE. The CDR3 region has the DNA TGTGCCAGCAGCTTGGGAGTTACAGGGCCAGGCTATGGCTACACCTTC. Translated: CASSLGVTGPGYGYTF.

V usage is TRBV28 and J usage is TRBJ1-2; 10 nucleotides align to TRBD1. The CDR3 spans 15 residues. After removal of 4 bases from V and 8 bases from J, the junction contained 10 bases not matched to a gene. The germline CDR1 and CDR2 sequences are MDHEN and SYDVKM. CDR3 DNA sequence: TGTGCCAGCAGTTCACCGGGACAGGGGACCCTCGGCTACACCTTC. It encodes CASSSPGQGTLGYTF.